This T cell receptor beta chain was sequenced during a study of CD8 T cells in Susac syndrome. Study-wide background: When blood was drawn, patients with Susac syndrome were on intravenous immunoglobulin alone, on corticosteroids, or therapy-naive. Study-level findings and limits: Detection of Susac-specific public clones gave 15 to 20 in total CD8+ repertoires and about five in CD8+ TEMRA repertoires.

Trimming cost V 4 bases and J 4 bases, with 13 bases left between them. The CDR3 loop spans 14 amino acids. CDR1 and CDR2 from the germline V gene are SGHVS and FQNEAQ. Notes on this clonotype: Its specificity is not known.

The RNA, about 0.45 to 1 ug, was put through reverse transcription using random hexamers. A multiplex approach, immunoSEQ multiplex PCR, amplified TCR beta CDR3 across 54 Vbeta and 13 Jbeta. MiXCR, run by TCRdb on the immunoSEQ multiplex PCR reads, gives a single entry per CDR3 protein. This sample has fewer than 85,000 distinct CDR3 sequences, with less than 95% found just once. The V and J genes are TRBV7-8 and TRBJ1-2, with D perhaps TRBD1 (5 bases). The receptor was isolated from a human donor with Susac syndrome. Sequencing was performed on CD8+ T cells from PBMCs. CDR3 in amino acids: CASSWDGQRYGYTF. CDR3 coding DNA: TGTGCCAGCAGCTGGGACGGGCAGCGCTATGGCTACACCTTC.